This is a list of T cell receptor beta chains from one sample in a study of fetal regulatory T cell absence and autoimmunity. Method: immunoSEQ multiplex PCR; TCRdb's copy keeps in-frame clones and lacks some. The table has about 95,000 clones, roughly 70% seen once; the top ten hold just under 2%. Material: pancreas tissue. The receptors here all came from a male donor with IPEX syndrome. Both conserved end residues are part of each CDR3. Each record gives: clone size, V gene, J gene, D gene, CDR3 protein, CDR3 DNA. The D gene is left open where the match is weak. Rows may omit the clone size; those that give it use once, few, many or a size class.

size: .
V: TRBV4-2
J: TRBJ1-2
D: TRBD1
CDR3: CASRQGANYGYTF
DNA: TGTGCCAGCAGACAGGGGGCTAACTATGGCTACACCTTC

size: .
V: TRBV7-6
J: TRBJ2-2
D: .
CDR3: CASSPPNAPGPYTGELFF
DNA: TGTGCCAGCAGTCCTCCTAATGCCCCGGGACCGTACACCGGGGAGCTGTTTTTT

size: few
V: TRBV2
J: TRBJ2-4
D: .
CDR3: CASSMGDFIQYF
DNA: TGTGCCAGCAGTATGGGGGACTTTATTCAGTACTTC

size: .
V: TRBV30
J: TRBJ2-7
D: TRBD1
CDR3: CAWSPPRDRAHEQYF
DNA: TGTGCCTGGAGTCCGCCGAGGGACAGGGCACACGAGCAGTACTTC

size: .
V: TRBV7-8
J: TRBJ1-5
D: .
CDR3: CASSLENRAQPQHF
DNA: TGTGCCAGCAGCTTAGAGAACAGGGCTCAGCCCCAGCATTTT

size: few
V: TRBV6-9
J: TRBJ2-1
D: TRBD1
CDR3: CAGDRDYNEQFF
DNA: TGTGCCGGGGACAGGGATTACAATGAGCAGTTCTTC

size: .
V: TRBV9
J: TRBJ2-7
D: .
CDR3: CASSASTGWGYEQYF
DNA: TGTGCCAGCAGCGCCTCGACAGGTTGGGGCTACGAGCAGTACTTC

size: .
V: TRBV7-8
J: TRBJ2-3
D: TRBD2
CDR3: CASSLAASGATQYF
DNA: TGTGCCAGCAGCTTAGCTGCTAGCGGGGCCACGCAGTATTTT

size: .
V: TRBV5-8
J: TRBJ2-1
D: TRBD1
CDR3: CATTTGVNEQFF
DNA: TGTGCCACCACGACAGGGGTTAATGAGCAGTTCTTC

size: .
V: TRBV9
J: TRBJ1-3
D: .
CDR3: CASSVWGTSGNTIYF
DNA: TGTGCCAGCAGCGTCTGGGGTACCTCTGGAAACACCATATATTTT

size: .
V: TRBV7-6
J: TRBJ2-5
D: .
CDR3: CASSLMYYQETQYF
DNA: TGTGCCAGCAGCTTAATGTACTATCAAGAGACCCAGTACTTC

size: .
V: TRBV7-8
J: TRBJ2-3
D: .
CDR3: CASSVTEEDTQYF
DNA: TGTGCCAGCAGCGTGACCGAGGAAGATACGCAGTATTTT

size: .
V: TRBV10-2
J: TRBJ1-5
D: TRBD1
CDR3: CASGGQGAWPQHF
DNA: TGCGCCAGCGGTGGACAGGGGGCTTGGCCCCAGCATTTT

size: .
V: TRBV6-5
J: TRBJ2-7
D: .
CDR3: CASSYLDGPYEQYF
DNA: TGTGCCAGCAGTTACTTGGACGGTCCCTACGAGCAGTACTTC

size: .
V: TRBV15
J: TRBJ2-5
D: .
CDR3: CATSSREAGETQYF
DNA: TGTGCCACCAGTAGCAGAGAGGCGGGAGAGACCCAGTACTTC

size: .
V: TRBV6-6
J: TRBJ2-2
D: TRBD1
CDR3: CASSYPQGADTGELFF
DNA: TGTGCCAGCAGTTACCCGCAGGGGGCCGACACCGGGGAGCTGTTTTTT

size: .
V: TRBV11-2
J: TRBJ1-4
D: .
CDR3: CASSLRGTTNEKLFF
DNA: TGTGCCAGCAGCTTAAGGGGCACAACTAATGAAAAACTGTTTTTT

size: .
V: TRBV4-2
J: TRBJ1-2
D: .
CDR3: CASSQVGNYGYTF
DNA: TGTGCCAGCAGCCAAGTGGGCAACTATGGCTACACCTTC

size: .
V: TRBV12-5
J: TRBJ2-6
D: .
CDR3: CASGSTRTGQGANVLTF
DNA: TGTGCTAGTGGTTCGACACGTACAGGGCAAGGGGCCAACGTCCTGACTTTC

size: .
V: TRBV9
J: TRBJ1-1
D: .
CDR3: CASSVLVNTEAFF
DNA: TGTGCCAGCAGCGTATTAGTGAACACTGAAGCTTTCTTT

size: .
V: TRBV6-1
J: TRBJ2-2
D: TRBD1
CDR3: CASSIRQGSTGELFF
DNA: TGTGCCAGCAGTATAAGACAGGGGAGCACCGGGGAGCTGTTTTTT